This T cell receptor (beta chain) was identified during a study of OX40 agonist ivuxolimab in advanced cancers. About the study: Cohort: about 82% men, mean age approximately 66, aged roughly 20 to 79. One hepatocellular carcinoma and a couple of cutaneous melanoma patients partially responded.

Assay: immunoSEQ multiplex PCR; the TCRdb copy retains only in-frame clones and omits some. The table lists roughly 77,000 clones, under 95% of them singletons. About this clone itself: The antigen is undetermined.

V was shortened by 4 bases and J by 3 bases, with 16 bases between the two germline ends. The CDR3 sequence is 15 residues long. Per the germline V gene, CDR1 is PRHDT and CDR2 is FYEKMQ (reference sequence). General observations from the study: Both CD4+ and CD8+ T cell populations in blood had undergone clonal expansion by week 6 at 0.1 to 3.0 mg/kg.

The sequence was collected from an adult with an advanced solid tumor such as melanoma, head and neck, liver or kidney cancer. The chain recombines TRBV13 with TRBJ2-7; D could derive from TRBD1 or TRBD2 (5 bases each). The sequences come from CD4+ or CD8+ T cells sorted from blood, collected in a trial of the OX40 agonist ivuxolimab. The CDR3 region is CASSSRERSGYEQYF. CDR3 DNA: TGTGCCAGCAGCTCCAGGGAACGAAGCGGCTACGAGCAGTACTTC. The whole variable domain, filled in from reference TRBV13 and TRBJ2-7, reads AAGVIQSPRHLIKEKRETATLKCYPIPRHDTVYWYQQGPGQDPQFLISFYEKMQSDKGSIPDRFSAQQFSDYHSELNMSSLELGDSALYFCASSSRERSGYEQYFGPGTRLTVT.